This TCR beta chain is drawn from a study of CD8 T cells in ankylosing spondylitis. TCRdb re-derived calls from the 5' RACE reads in MiXCR, one entry per CDR3 protein. The sample includes approximately 200,000 distinct CDR3 sequences, roughly 12% of them seen just once. CDR3 size: 17 residues. This chain connects TRBV21-1 to TRBJ2-1; the table's D call TRBD2 went unverified against the DNA. TRBV21-1 is a pseudogene segment. The TCR was taken from a male donor with ankylosing spondylitis or in good health (not recorded which). Specimen: blood, either unsorted or a sorted T cell fraction (not recorded which). The CDR3 is CASSKESSGGAANEQFF. CDR3 nucleotides: TGTGCCAGCAGCAAAGAGAGTAGCGGGGGGGCCGCCAATGAGCAGTTCTTC.